This TCR beta chain was identified in a study of blood T cell repertoires in COVID-19. In the study overall: The analysed material was cDNA or gDNA that came from T cells, B-cell-depleted T cells, or PBMCs.

J lost 2 bases, V lost 5 bases, and 5 bases had no gene match. The CDR3 is made up of 14 amino acids. Germline lookup yields CDR1 MNHEY and CDR2 SVGAGI. Sequencing used immunoSEQ multiplex PCR; TCRdb keeps in-frame clones, though not all of them. The sample lists fewer than 70,000 clones; about nine tenths were seen once. The V gene is TRBV6-5, the J gene TRBJ2-7, with TRBD1 matching 8 bases. What was sequenced was peripheral blood. The TCR originated in a man aged 45-65 years with active COVID-19. The CDR3 sequence is CASSTGGETYEQYF. The CDR3 DNA is TGTGCCAGCAGTACAGGGGGAGAGACCTACGAGCAGTACTTC.